Reported below is one TCR beta chain. Its antigen is not identified. Version v3.0 of the immunoSEQ assay was performed at survey level. The table came from immunoSEQ multiplex PCR; TCRdb's copy has only in-frame clones and leaves some out. The table has 35,000 to 45,000 clones, approximately 85% seen once; the top ten hold 8% to 11%. This sample is part of a study of long-term antiretroviral therapy in people with HIV. CDR3 size: 15 residues. Trimming pared 7 bases from V and 2 bases from J, leaving 18 bases between. Germline V gene lookup returns CDR1 SNHLY and CDR2 FYNNEI. Study-level points and caveats: HIV repertoires covered narrower CDR3 length ranges than controls did. ART adherence, viral resistance and therapy changes went undocumented. Clones expanded before ART dominated the repertoire at all time points. Transplant-donor-level diversity was not reached after ART, though diversity increased.

The source material was unsorted PBMCs, sampled 2.2 years after starting antiretroviral therapy. The rearrangement links TRBV2 to TRBJ2-7; no clear D gene. The source is a man between 18 and 35 years old with HIV. The CDR3 nucleotides read TGTGCCAGCAAGACTTTTTGGAAAAATCCCTACGAGCAGTACTTC. Translation gives CASKTFWKNPYEQYF. The whole variable domain, filled in from reference TRBV2 and TRBJ2-7, reads EPEVTQTPSHQVTQMGQEVILRCVPISNHLYFYWYRQILGQKVEFLVSFYNNEISEKSEIFDDQFSVERPDGSNFTLKIRSTKLEDSAMYFCASKTFWKNPYEQYFGPGTRLTVT.